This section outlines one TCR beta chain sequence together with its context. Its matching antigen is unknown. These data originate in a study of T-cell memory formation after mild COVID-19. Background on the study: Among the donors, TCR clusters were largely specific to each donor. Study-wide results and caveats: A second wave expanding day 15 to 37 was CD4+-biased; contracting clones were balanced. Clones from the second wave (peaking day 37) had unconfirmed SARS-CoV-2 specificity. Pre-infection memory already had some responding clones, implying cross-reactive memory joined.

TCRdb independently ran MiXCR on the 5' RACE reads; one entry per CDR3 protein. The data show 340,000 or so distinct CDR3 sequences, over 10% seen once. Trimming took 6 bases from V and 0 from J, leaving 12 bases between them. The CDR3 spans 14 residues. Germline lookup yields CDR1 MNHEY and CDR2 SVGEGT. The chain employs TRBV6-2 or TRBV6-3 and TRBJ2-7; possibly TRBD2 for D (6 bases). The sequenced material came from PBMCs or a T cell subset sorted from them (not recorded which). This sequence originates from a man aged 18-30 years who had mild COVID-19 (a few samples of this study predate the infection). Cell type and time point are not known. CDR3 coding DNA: TGTGCCAGCAGACAAGACGGGAGCTCCTACGAGCAGTACGTC. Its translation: CASRQDGSSYEQYV.